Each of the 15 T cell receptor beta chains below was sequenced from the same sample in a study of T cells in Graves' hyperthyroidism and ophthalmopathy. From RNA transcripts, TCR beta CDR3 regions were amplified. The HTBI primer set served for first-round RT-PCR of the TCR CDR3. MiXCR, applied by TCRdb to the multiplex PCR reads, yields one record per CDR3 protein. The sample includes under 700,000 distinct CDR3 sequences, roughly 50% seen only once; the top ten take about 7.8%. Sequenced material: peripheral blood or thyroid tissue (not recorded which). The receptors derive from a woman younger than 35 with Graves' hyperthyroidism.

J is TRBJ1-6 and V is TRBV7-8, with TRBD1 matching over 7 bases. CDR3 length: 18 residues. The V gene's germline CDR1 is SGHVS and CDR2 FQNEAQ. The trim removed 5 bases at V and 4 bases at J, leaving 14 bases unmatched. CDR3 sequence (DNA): TGTGCCAGCAGCCAAGTTAAGGGGAGGGGGCAATATAATTCACCCCTCCACTTT. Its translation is CASSQVKGRGQYNSPLHF. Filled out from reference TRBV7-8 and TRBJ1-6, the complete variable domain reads GAGVSQSPRYKVAKRGQDVALRCDPISGHVSLFWYQQALGQGPEFLTYFQNEAQLDKSGLPSDRFFAERPEGSVSTLKIQRTQQEDSAVYLCASSQVKGRGQYNSPLHFGNGTRLTVT.

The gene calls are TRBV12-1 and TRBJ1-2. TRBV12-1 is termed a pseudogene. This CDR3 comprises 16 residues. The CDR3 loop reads CASSFEARTGGYGYTF. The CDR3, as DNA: TGTGCCAGCAGCTTTGAGGCGCGGACGGGAGGCTATGGCTACACCTTC.

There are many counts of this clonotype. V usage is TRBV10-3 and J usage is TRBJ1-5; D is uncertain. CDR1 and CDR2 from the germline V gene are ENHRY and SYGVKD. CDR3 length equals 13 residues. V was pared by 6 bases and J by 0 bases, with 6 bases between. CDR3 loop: CAIRTNSNQPQHF. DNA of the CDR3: TGTGCCATCAGAACGAATAGCAATCAGCCCCAGCATTTT.

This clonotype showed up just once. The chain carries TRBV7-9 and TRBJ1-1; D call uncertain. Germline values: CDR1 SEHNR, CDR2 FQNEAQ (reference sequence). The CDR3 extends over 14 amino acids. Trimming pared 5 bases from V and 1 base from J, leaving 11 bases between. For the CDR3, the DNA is TGTGCCAGCAGCCCCGAGACGGCGAACACTGAAGCTTTCTTT. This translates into CASSPETANTEAFF.

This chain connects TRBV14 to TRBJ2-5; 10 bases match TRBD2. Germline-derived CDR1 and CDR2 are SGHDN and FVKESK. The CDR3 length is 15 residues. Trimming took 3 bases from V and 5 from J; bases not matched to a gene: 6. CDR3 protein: CASSQVTSGYETQYF. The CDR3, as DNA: TGTGCCAGCAGCCAGGTGACTAGCGGGTATGAGACCCAGTACTTC.

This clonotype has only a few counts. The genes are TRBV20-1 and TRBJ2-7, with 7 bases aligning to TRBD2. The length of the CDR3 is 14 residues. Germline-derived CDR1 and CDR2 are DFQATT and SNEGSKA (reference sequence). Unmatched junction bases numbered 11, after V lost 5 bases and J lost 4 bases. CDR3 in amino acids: CSAYRLGGDYEQYF. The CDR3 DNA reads TGCAGTGCTTACAGGCTGGGAGGGGATTACGAGCAGTACTTC.

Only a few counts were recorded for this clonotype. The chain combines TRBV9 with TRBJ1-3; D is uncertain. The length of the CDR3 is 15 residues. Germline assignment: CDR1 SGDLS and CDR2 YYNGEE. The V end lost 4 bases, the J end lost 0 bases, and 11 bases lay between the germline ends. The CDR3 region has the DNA TGTGCCAGCAGCCCAAGCCGGGGCTCTGGAAACACCATATATTTT. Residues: CASSPSRGSGNTIYF.

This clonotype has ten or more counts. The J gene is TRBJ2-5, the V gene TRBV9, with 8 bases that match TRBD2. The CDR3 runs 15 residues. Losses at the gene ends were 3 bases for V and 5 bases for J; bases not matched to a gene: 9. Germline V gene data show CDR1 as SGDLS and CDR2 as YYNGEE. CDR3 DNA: TGTGCCAGCAGCGGGGGTGGTAGCGGGAAGGAGACCCAGTACTTC. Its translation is CASSGGGSGKETQYF.

CDR3 nucleotide sequence: TGTGCCAGCAGCGTAGAGGGGGAGGGTGCACAGTACTTC. It specifies CASSVEGEGAQYF. This chain links TRBV9 with TRBJ2-7; maybe TRBD2 (7 bases). The CDR3 totals 13 residues. Deletions cut 0 bases from V and 10 bases from J, with 14 bases between. Germline lookup yields CDR1 SGDLS and CDR2 YYNGEE.

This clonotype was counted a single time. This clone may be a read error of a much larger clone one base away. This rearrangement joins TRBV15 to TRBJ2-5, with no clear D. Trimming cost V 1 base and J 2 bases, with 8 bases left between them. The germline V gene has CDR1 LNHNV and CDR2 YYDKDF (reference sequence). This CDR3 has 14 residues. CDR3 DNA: TGTGCCACCAGCAGAGGAATGAGGCAAGAGACCCAGTACTTC. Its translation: CATSRGMRQETQYF.

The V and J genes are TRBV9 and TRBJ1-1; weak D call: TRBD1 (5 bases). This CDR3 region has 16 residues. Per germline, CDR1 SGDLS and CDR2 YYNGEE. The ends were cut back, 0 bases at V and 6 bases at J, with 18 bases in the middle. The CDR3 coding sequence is TGTGCCAGCAGCGTAGCAGGGTTGGTCGCGGGGGCTGAAGCTTTCTTT. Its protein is CASSVAGLVAGAEAFF.

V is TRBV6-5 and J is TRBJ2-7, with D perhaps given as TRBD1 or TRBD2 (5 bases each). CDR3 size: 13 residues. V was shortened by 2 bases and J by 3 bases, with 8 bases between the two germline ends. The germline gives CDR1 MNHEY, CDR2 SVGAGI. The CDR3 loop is CASSYGTGYEQYF. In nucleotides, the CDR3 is TGTGCCAGCAGTTACGGGACGGGCTACGAGCAGTACTTC.

The CDR3 DNA is TGTGCCAGCAGCCCGTGGGAGAACACTGAAGCTTTCTTT. Translated, it gives CASSPWENTEAFF. The chain couples TRBV7-9 to TRBJ1-1; no clear D gene. CDR1 and CDR2 from the germline V gene are SEHNR and FQNEAQ (reference sequence). The CDR3 is 13 amino acids. The germline V and J ends were trimmed by 5 bases and 1 base, with 8 bases remaining between them.

CDR3 DNA: TGTGCCATCAGTGAGTCAACTAGCGGGAGTCGAAAGCAGTACTTC. This codes for CAISESTSGSRKQYF. The chain links TRBV10-3 to TRBJ2-7, with 11 bases fitting TRBD2. The CDR3 length is 15 residues. Germline-derived CDR1 and CDR2 are ENHRY and SYGVKD. V gave up 0 bases and J gave up 8 bases; unmatched junction bases: 6.

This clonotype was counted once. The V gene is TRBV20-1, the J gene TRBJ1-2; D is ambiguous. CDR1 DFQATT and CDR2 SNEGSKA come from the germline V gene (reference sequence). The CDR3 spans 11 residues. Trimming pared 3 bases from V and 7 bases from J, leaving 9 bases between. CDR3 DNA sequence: TGCAGTGCTAGCCAGGTGGCTGGCTACACCTTC. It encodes CSASQVAGYTF.